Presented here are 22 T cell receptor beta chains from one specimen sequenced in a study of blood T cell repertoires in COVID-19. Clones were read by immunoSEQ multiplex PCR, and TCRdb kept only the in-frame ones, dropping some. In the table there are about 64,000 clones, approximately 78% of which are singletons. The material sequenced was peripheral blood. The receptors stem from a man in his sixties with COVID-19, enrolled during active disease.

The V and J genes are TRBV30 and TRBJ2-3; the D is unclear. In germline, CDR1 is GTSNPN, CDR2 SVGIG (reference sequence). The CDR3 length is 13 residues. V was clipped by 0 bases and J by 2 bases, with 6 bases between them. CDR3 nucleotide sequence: TGTGCCTGGAGTGTCACATACACAGATACGCAGTATTTT. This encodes CAWSVTYTDTQYF.

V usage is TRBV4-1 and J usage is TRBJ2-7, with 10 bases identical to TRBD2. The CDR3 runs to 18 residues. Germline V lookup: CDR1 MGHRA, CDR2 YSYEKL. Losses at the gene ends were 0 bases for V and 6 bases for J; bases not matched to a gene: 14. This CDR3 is CASSQDLLKLAGGIEQYF. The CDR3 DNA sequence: TGCGCCAGCAGCCAAGATCTCTTAAAATTAGCGGGAGGCATCGAGCAGTACTTC.

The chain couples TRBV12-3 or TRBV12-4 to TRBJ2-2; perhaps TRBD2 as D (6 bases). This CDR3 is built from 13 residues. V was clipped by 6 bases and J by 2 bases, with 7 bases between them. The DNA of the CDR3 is TGTGCCAGCAGGCGGGACAACACCGGGGAGCTGTTTTTT. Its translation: CASRRDNTGELFF.

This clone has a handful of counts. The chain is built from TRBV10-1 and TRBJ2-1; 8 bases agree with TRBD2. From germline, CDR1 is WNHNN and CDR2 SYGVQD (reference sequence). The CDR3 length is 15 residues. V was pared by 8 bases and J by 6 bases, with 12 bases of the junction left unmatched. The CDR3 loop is CASSAGGAGFNEQFF. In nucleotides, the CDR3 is TGCGCCAGCTCCGCCGGGGGGGCTGGGTTCAATGAGCAGTTCTTC.

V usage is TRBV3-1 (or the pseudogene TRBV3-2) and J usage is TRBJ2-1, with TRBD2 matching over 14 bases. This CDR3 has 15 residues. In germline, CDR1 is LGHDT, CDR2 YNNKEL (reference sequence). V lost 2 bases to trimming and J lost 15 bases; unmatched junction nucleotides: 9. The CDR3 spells CASSQTGTSGSPRFF. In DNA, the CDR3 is TGTGCCAGCAGCCAAACCGGGACTAGCGGGAGTCCACGGTTCTTC.

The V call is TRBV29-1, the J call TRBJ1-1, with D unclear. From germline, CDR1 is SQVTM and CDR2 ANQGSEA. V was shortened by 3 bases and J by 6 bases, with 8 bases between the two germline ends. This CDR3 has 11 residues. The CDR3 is CSVEPGSEAFF. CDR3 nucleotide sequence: TGCAGCGTTGAGCCCGGGTCTGAAGCTTTCTTT.

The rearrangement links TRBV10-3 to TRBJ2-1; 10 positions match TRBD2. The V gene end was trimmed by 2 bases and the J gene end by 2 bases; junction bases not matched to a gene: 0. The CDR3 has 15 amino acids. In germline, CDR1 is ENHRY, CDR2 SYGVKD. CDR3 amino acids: CAISEGLAAYNEQFF. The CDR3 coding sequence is TGTGCCATCAGTGAGGGACTAGCGGCCTACAATGAGCAGTTCTTC.

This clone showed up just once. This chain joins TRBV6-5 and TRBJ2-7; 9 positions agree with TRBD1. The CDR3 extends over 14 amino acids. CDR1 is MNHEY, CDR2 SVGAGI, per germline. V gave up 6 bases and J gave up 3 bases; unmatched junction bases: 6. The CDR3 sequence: CASRRDREGYEQYF. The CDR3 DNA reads TGTGCCAGCAGGAGGGACAGGGAGGGCTACGAGCAGTACTTC.

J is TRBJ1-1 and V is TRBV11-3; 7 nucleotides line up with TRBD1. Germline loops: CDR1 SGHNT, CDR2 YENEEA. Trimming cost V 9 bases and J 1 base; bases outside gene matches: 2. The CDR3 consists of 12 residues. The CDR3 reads CASRQGNTEAFF. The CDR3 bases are TGTGCCAGTCGACAGGGGAACACTGAAGCTTTCTTT.

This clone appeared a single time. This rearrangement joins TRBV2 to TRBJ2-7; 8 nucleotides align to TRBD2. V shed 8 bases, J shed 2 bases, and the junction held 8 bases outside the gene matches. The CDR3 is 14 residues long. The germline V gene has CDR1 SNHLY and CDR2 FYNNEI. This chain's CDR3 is CASGGRGGTYEQYF. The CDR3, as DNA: TGTGCCAGCGGCGGTCGCGGGGGGACCTACGAGCAGTACTTC.

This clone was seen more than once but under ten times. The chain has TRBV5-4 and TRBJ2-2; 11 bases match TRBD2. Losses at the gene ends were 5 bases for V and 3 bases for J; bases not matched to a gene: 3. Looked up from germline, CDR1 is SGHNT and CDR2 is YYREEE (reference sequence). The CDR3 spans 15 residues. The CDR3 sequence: CASSFSGGDTGELFF. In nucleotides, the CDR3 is TGTGCCAGCAGTTTTAGCGGGGGGGACACCGGGGAGCTGTTTTTT.

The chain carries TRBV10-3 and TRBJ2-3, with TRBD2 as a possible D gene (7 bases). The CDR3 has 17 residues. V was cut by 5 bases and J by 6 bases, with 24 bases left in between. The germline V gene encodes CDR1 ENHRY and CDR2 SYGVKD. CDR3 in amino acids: CAISRGGGGLEEDTQYF. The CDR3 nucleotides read TGTGCCATCAGTAGAGGAGGGGGGGGGCTAGAAGAGGATACGCAGTATTTT.

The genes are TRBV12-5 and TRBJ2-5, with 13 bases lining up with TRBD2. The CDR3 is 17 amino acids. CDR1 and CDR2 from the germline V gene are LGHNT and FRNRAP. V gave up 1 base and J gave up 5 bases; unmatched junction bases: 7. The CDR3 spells CASGLGLAGGPWETQYF. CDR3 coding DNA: TGTGCTAGTGGTTTGGGACTAGCGGGAGGACCATGGGAGACCCAGTACTTC. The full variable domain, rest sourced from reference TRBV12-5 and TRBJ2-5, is DARVTQTPRHKVTEMGQEVTMRCQPILGHNTVFWYRQTMMQGLELLAYFRNRAPLDDSGMPKDRFSAEMPDATLATLKIQPSEPRDSAVYFCASGLGLAGGPWETQYFGPGTRLLVL.

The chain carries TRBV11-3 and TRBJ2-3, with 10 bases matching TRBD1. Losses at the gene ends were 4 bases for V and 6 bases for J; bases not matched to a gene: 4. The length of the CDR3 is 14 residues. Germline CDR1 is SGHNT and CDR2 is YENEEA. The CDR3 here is CASSSGTGEDTQYF. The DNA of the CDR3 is TGTGCCAGCAGCTCAGGGACAGGGGAGGATACGCAGTATTTT.

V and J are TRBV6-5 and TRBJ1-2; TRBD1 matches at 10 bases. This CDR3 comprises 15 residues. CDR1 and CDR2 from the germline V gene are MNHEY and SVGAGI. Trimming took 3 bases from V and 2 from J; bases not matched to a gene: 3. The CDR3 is CASSYRTGGNYGYTF. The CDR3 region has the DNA TGTGCCAGCAGTTATCGGACAGGGGGGAACTATGGCTACACCTTC.

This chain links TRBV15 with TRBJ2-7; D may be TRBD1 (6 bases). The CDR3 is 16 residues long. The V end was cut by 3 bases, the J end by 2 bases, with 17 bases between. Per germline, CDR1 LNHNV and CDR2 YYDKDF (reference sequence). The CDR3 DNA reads TGTGCCACCAGCAGGCAAGGCTTGGGGGCTCCCTACGAGCAGTACTTC. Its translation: CATSRQGLGAPYEQYF.

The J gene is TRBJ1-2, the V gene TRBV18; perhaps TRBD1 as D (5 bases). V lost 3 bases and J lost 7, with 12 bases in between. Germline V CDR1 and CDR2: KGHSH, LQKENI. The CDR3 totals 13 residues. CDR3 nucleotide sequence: TGTGCCAGCTCACCCGGCATGGGGGGTGGCTACACCTTC. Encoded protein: CASSPGMGGGYTF.

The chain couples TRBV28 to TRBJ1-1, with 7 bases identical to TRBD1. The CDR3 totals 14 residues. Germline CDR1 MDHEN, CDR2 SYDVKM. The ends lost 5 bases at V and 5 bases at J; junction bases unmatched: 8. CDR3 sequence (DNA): TGTGCCAGCAGTACACTGACAGGGAGAACTGAAGCTTTCTTT. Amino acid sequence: CASSTLTGRTEAFF. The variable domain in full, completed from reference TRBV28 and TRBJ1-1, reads DVKVTQSSRYLVKRTGEKVFLECVQDMDHENMFWYRQDPGLGLRLIYFSYDVKMKEKGDIPEGYSVSREKKERFSLILESASTNQTSMYLCASSTLTGRTEAFFGQGTRLTVV.

The CDR3 bases are TGTGCCAGCAGCTTTGGGCAGGGAGGTGAAAAACTGTTTTTT. This translates into CASSFGQGGEKLFF. The chain carries TRBV7-9 and TRBJ1-4, with D possibly matching TRBD1 (5 bases). Germline values: CDR1 SEHNR, CDR2 FQNEAQ (reference sequence). The CDR3 consists of 14 residues. The V gene lost 3 bases and the J gene lost 7 bases, with 12 bases spanning the gap.

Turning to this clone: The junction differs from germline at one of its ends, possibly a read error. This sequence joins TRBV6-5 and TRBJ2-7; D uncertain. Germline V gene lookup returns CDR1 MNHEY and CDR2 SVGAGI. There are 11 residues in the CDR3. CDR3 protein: CASSYSRTSNF. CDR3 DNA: TGTGCCAGCAGTTACTCGAGAACCTCAAACTTC.

The CDR3 nucleotides are TGTGCCATCAGTGAGACGGGCAGGGAAGAGACCCAGTACTTC. Its protein product is CAISETGREETQYF. The rearrangement uses TRBV10-3 and TRBJ2-5; TRBD1 is a possible D gene (5 bases). Germline lookup yields CDR1 ENHRY and CDR2 SYGVKD. The CDR3 covers 14 residues. Between the trimmed V and J ends, which lost 2 bases and 3 bases, there was a span of 10 bases.

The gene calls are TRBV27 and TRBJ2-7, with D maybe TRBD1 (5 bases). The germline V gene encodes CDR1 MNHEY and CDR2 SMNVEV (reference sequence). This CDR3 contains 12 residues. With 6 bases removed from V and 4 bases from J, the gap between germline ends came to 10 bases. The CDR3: CASSSRTYEQYF. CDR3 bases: TGTGCCAGCAGCTCTAGGACATACGAGCAGTACTTC.